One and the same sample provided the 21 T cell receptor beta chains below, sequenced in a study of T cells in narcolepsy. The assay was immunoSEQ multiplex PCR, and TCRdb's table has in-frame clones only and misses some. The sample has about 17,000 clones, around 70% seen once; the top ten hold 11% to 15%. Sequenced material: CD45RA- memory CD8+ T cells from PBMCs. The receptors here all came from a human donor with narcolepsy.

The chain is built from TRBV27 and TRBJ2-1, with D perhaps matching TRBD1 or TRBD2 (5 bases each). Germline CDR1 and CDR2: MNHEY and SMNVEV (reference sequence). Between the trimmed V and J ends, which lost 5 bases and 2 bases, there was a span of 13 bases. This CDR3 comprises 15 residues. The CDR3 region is CASSHPGAPYNEQFF. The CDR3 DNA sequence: TGTGCCAGCAGTCATCCCGGGGCCCCCTACAATGAGCAGTTCTTC.

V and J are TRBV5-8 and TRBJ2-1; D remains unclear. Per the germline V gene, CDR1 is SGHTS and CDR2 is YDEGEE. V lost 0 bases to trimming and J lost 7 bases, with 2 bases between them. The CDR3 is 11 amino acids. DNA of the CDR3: TGTGCCAGCAGCTTGGAAAATGAGCAGTTCTTC. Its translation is CASSLENEQFF.

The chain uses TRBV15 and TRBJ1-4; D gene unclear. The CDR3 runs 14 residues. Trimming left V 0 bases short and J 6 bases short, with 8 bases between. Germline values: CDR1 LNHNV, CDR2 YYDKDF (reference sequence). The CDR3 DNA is TGTGCCACCAGCAGAGATGGAATCGATGAAAAACTGTTTTTT. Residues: CATSRDGIDEKLFF.

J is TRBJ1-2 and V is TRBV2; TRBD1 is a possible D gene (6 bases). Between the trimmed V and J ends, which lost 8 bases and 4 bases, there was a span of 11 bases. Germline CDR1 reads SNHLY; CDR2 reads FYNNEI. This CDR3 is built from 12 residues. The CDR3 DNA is TGTGCCAGCCAACAGGGAATCTATGGCTACACCTTC. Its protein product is CASQQGIYGYTF.

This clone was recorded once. CDR3 sequence: CASSPGTSADYEQYF. The CDR3 DNA is TGTGCCAGCAGCCCTGGGACTAGCGCTGACTACGAGCAGTACTTC. This sequence joins TRBV7-3 and TRBJ2-7; TRBD2 aligns across 10 bases. The CDR3 extends over 15 amino acids. Germline CDR1 and CDR2: SGHTA and FQGTGA. Losses at the gene ends were 5 bases for V and 3 bases for J; bases not matched to a gene: 7.

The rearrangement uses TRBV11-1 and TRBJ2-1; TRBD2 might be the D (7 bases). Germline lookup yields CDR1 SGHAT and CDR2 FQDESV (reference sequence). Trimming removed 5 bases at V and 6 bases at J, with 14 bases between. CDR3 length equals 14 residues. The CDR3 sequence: CASSLGGGVNEQFF. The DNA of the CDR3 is TGTGCCAGCAGCCTGGGAGGGGGTGTCAATGAGCAGTTCTTC.

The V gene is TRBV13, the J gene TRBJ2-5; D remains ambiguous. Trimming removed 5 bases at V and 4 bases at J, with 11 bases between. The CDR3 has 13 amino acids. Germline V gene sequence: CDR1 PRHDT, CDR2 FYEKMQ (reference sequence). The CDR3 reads CASSPKLTETQYF. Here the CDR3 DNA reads TGTGCCAGCAGCCCCAAGTTGACAGAGACCCAGTACTTC.

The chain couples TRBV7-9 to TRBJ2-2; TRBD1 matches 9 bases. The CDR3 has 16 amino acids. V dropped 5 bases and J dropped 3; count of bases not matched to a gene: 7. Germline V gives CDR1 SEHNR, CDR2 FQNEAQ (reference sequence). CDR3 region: CASSQGDRAYTGELFF. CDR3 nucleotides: TGTGCCAGCAGCCAGGGGGACAGGGCATACACCGGGGAGCTGTTTTTT.

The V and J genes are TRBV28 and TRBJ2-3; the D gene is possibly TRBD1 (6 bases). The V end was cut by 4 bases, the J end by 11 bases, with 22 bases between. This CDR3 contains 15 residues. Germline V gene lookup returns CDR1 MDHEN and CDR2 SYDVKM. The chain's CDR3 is CASSYTPPTGLGQYF. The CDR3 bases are TGTGCCAGCAGTTATACACCCCCCACAGGGTTGGGGCAGTATTTT.

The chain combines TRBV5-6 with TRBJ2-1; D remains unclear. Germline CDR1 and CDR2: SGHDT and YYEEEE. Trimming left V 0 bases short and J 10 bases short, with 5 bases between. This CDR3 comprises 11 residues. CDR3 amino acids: CASSLGSEQFF. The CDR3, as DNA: TGTGCCAGCAGCTTGGGATCCGAGCAGTTCTTC. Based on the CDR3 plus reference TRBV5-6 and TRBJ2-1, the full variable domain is DAGVTQSPTHLIKTRGQQVTLRCSPKSGHDTVSWYQQALGQGPQFIFQYYEEEERQRGNFPDRFSGHQFPNYSSELNVNALLLGDSALYLCASSLGSEQFFGPGTRLTVL.

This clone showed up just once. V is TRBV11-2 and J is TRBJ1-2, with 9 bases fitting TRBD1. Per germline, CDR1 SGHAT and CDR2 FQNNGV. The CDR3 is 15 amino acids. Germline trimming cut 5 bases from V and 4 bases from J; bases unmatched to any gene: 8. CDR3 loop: CASSPGTGILYGYTF. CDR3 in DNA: TGTGCCAGCAGCCCGGGGACAGGGATCCTCTATGGCTACACCTTC. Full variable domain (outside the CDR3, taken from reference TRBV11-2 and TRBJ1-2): EAGVAQSPRYKIIEKRQSVAFWCNPISGHATLYWYQQILGQGPKLLIQFQNNGVVDDSQLPKDRFSAERLKGVDSTLKIQPAKLEDSAVYLCASSPGTGILYGYTFGSGTRLTVV.

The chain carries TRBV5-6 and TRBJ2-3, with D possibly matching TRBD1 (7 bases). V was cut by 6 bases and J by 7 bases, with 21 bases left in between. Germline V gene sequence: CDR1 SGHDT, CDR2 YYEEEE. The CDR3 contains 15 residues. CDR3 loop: CASTGGGEGAYTQYF. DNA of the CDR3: TGTGCCAGCACCGGAGGGGGAGAGGGGGCGTATACGCAGTATTTT. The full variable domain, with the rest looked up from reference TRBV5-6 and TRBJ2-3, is DAGVTQSPTHLIKTRGQQVTLRCSPKSGHDTVSWYQQALGQGPQFIFQYYEEEERQRGNFPDRFSGHQFPNYSSELNVNALLLGDSALYLCASTGGGEGAYTQYFGPGTRLTVL.

The CDR3 here is CASSPRRGPYNEQFF. CDR3 DNA: TGTGCCAGCTCACCAAGGCGGGGCCCTTACAATGAGCAGTTCTTC. The chain joins TRBV18 to TRBJ2-1, with D possibly being TRBD2 (6 bases). Germline values: CDR1 KGHSH, CDR2 LQKENI. The CDR3 sequence is 15 residues long. Trimming left V 2 bases short and J 4 bases short, with 12 bases between.

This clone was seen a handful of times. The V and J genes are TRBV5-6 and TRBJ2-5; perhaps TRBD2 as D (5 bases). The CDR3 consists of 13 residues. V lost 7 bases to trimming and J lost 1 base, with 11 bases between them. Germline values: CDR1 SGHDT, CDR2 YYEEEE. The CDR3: CASDGLAQETQYF. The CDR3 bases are TGTGCCAGCGACGGACTGGCCCAAGAGACCCAGTACTTC.

This chain's CDR3 is CASSQNGVGYGYTF. In DNA form, the CDR3 reads TGTGCCAGCAGCCAGAATGGGGTAGGCTATGGCTACACCTTC. The rearrangement uses TRBV7-9 and TRBJ1-2; D is uncertain. The germline CDR1 and CDR2 sequences are SEHNR and FQNEAQ (reference sequence). The CDR3 spans 14 residues. With 5 bases removed from V and 4 bases from J, the gap between germline ends came to 14 bases.

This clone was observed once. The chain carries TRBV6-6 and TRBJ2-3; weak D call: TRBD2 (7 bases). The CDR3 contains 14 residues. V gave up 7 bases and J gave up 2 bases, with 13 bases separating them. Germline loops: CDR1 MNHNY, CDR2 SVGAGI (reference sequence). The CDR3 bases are TGTGCCAGCATCGAGGGGGGGACCACAGATACGCAGTATTTT. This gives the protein CASIEGGTTDTQYF.

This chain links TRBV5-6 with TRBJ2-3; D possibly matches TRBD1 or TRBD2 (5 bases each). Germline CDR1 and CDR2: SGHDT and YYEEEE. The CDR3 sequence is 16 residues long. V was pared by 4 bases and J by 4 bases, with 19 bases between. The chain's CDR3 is CASSHRDAGLADTQYF. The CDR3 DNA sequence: TGTGCCAGCAGCCACCGGGACGCGGGTCTTGCAGATACGCAGTATTTT.

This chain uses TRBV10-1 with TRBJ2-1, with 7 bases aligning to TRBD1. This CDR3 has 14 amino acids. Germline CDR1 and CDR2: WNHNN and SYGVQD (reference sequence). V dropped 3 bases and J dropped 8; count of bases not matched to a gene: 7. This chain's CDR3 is CASSEEGAGDEQFF. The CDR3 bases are TGCGCCAGCAGTGAAGAGGGGGCTGGGGATGAGCAGTTCTTC.

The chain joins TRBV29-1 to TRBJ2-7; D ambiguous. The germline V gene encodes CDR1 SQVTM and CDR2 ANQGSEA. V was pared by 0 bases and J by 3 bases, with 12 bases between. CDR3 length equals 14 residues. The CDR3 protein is CSVEEGSEFYEQYF. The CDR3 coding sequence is TGCAGCGTTGAAGAGGGAAGTGAGTTCTACGAGCAGTACTTC.

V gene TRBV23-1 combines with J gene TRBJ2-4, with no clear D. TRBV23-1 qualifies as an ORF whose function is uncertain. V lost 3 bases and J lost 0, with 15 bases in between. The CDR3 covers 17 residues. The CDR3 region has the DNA TGCGCCAGCAGTCACACCTCCCCGTTAGTAGCCAAAAACATTCAGTACTTC. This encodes CASSHTSPLVAKNIQYF.

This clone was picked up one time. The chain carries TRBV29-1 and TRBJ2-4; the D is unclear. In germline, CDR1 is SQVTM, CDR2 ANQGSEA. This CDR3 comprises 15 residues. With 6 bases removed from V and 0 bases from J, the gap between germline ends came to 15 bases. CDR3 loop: CSVSQARIAKNIQYF. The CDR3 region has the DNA TGCAGCGTAAGTCAGGCTAGGATAGCCAAAAACATTCAGTACTTC.